This T cell receptor (beta chain) was sequenced for a study of response to subunit inactivated influenza vaccine. Study conclusions and caveats: Researchers suggested that each seasonal influenza vaccination recruits few new T cells.

Using its own MiXCR run on the RT-PCR reads, TCRdb lists one record per CDR3 protein. This table holds 550,000 to 800,000 distinct CDR3 sequences, roughly 14% found once. The V and J ends lost 5 bases and 7 bases respectively, with 14 bases between them. Germline CDR1 DFQATT, CDR2 SNEGSKA (reference sequence). The CDR3 totals 12 residues. As to this clonotype: Its antigen is not known.

This sequence originates from a man over 45 who received an inactivated influenza vaccine. The sequencing here drew on PBMCs from blood, taken approximately 15 days before vaccination. The chain employs TRBV20-1 and TRBJ1-1; D gene unclear. The CDR3 DNA sequence: TGCAGTGCTCCTAACACGTACCGTGAAGCTTTCTTT. Encoded protein: CSAPNTYREAFF.